Listed below are T cell receptor beta chains from one sample, sequenced in a study of cytomegalovirus exposure and HLA in healthy donors. The repertoire was sequenced with immunoSEQ multiplex PCR; TCRdb's copy has only in-frame clones and lacks some. This table holds under 100,000 clones, 96% found once. Sequencing used PBMCs. The receptors shown here come from a young woman in good health and CMV-seronegative. The CDR3 runs from the conserved cysteine through the conserved F or W. A D gene is named only where the DNA matches it firmly. Size is stated for part of the rows, as once, few or many counts, or as a class when the clone is expanded.

TRBV21-1,TRBJ2-5,15,NA,NA,TGTGCCAGCAGCAGATTAAGCGGGAGAGCCGAGACCCAGTACTTC,CASSRLSGRAETQYF
TRBV15,TRBJ2-7,16,NA,TRBD1,TGTGCCACCAGCAGGGAACGGGGACAGTGGTCCTACGAGCAGTACTTC,CATSRERGQWSYEQYF
TRBV5-6,TRBJ1-4,15,NA,NA,TGTGCCAGCAACATATTAACAGGGACTAATGAAAAACTGTTTTTT,CASNILTGTNEKLFF
TRBV7-9,TRBJ1-4,15,once,TRBD1,TGTGCCAGCAGCCCGCGGACAGGGGTTAATGAAAAACTGTTTTTT,CASSPRTGVNEKLFF
TRBV6-5,TRBJ1-2,15,NA,TRBD1,TGTGCCAGCAGTTACGGGCCCGGGACAGATTATGGCTACACCTTC,CASSYGPGTDYGYTF
TRBV28,TRBJ2-7,20,NA,TRBD2,TGTGCCAGCAGTTTATGGTTGATGGATGGGACTAGCGGGAGGATCGGCGAGCAGTACTTC,CASSLWLMDGTSGRIGEQYF
TRBV11-3,TRBJ2-2,16,NA,TRBD1,TGTGCCAGCAGTTCATGGACAGGGTCGAACACCGGGGAGCTGTTTTTT,CASSSWTGSNTGELFF
TRBV4-1,TRBJ2-7,14,NA,TRBD2,TGCGCCAGCAGCCAAGATCTCCGGGGGGACGAGCAGTACTTC,CASSQDLRGDEQYF
TRBV5-6,TRBJ2-3,14,NA,TRBD1,TGTGCCAGCAGCGACAGGGCTTTGACAGATACGCAGTATTTT,CASSDRALTDTQYF
TRBV5-1,TRBJ1-5,14,once,TRBD1,TGCGCCAGCAGCTCTACAGGGGACAATCAGCCCCAGCATTTT,CASSSTGDNQPQHF
TRBV18,TRBJ2-1,13,NA,NA,TGTGCCAGCTCACACGACAGCGACAATGAGCAGTTCTTC,CASSHDSDNEQFF
TRBV28,TRBJ1-5,15,NA,NA,TGTGCCAGCAAGGGTGGAGGATATCCCAATCAGCCCCAGCATTTT,CASKGGGYPNQPQHF
TRBV28,TRBJ2-1,15,NA,TRBD2,TGTGCCAGCAGTTTTGTGGCGGGAGGGCTAAATGAGCAGTTCTTC,CASSFVAGGLNEQFF
TRBV29-1,TRBJ1-3,13,NA,NA,TGCAGCGTTGTGTCTCAGGGAGGAAACACCATATATTTT,CSVVSQGGNTIYF
TRBV5-1,TRBJ1-5,15,NA,TRBD1,TGCGCCAGCAGCCTGGGACAGGGGCACGATCAGCCCCAGCATTTT,CASSLGQGHDQPQHF
TRBV6-5,TRBJ2-1,14,NA,TRBD1,TGTGCCAGCAACCGAGGGCAGGGGGCTTATGAGCAGTTCTTC,CASNRGQGAYEQFF
TRBV19,TRBJ2-1,11,NA,NA,TGTGCCAGTAGTATGAGGAATGAGCAGTTCTTC,CASSMRNEQFF
TRBV2,TRBJ1-4,17,NA,NA,TGTGCCAGCAGTGAAGTAGGCCCAGGGGCTCTATATGAAAAACTGTTTTTT,CASSEVGPGALYEKLFF
TRBV7-6,TRBJ2-7,17,NA,NA,TGTGCCAGCAGCTTATACCTAGGGGGTGAGGGGACCTACGAGCAGTACTTC,CASSLYLGGEGTYEQYF
TRBV14,TRBJ2-1,14,NA,NA,TGTGCCAGCAGCCTAGCGGTTATGTTGAATGAGCAGTTCTTC,CASSLAVMLNEQFF
TRBV5-1,TRBJ2-7,14,once,NA,TGCGCCAGCAGCTTGGATGGAGGATTCGGCGAGCAGTACTTC,CASSLDGGFGEQYF
TRBV27,TRBJ2-5,16,once,TRBD2,TGTGCCAGCAGTTTACTAGCGGGAGGGCCTGGGGAGACCCAGTACTTC,CASSLLAGGPGETQYF
TRBV19,TRBJ1-2,13,NA,NA,TGTGCCAGTAGTATATTACAGGCCAGTGGCTACACCTTC,CASSILQASGYTF
TRBV4-2,TRBJ2-3,19,NA,TRBD2,TGTGCCAGCAGCCGAAGCGGCCTAGCGGGAGGGGGAGGCACAGATACGCAGTATTTT,CASSRSGLAGGGGTDTQYF
TRBV7-9,TRBJ2-7,15,NA,TRBD1,TGTGCCAGCAGCCCACGGGGACAGAAGACCTACGAGCAGTACTTC,CASSPRGQKTYEQYF
TRBV9,TRBJ2-2,16,NA,NA,TGTGCCAGCAGCATTAGCGCCCAATCGAACACCGGGGAGCTGTTTTTT,CASSISAQSNTGELFF
TRBV5-1,TRBJ2-1,17,NA,TRBD2,TGCGCCAGCACCGAACGCCCCTCTAGCGGGGCATACAATGAGCAGTTCTTC,CASTERPSSGAYNEQFF
TRBV6-5,TRBJ1-1,13,NA,NA,TGTGCCAGCAGTTACGCGGAGAACACTGAAGCTTTCTTT,CASSYAENTEAFF
TRBV9,TRBJ2-2,15,once,TRBD1,TGTGCCAGCAGCCCAGGGGGCGGGCACACCGGGGAGCTGTTTTTT,CASSPGGGHTGELFF
TRBV7-9,TRBJ2-7,14,once,TRBD2,TGTGCCAGCAGCCCCGGACTAGCGGGACACGAGCAGTACTTC,CASSPGLAGHEQYF
TRBV20-1,TRBJ1-2,11,NA,NA,TGCAGTTCCCGACAAACCTATGGCTACACCTTC,CSSRQTYGYTF
TRBV27,TRBJ2-7,13,NA,TRBD2,TGTGCCAGCAGTTTAGCCGGGACTACCGAGCAGTACTTC,CASSLAGTTEQYF
TRBV5-4,TRBJ2-7,18,NA,TRBD1,TGTGCCAGCAGCCCCGGACAGGGGGCTAACTTTGGTTCCTACGAGCAGTACTTC,CASSPGQGANFGSYEQYF
TRBV19,TRBJ1-3,17,NA,NA,TGTGCCAGTAGTACTCGGACAGCCGGCAGCTCTGGAAACACCATATATTTT,CASSTRTAGSSGNTIYF
TRBV10-1,TRBJ1-2,13,few,TRBD1,TGCGCCAGCAGTGCGACAGGGAACTATGGCTACACCTTC,CASSATGNYGYTF
TRBV4-1,TRBJ2-1,21,NA,TRBD2,TGCGCCAGCAGCCAATGGCCCCCCGGGACTAGCGGGAGGGCCTCCTACAATGAGCAGTTCTTC,CASSQWPPGTSGRASYNEQFF
TRBV6-6,TRBJ1-6,12,NA,NA,TGTGCCAGCAGCCCACCGAGTTCACCCCTCCACTTT,CASSPPSSPLHF
TRBV6-1,TRBJ2-7,16,NA,TRBD1,TGTGCCAGCAGTGCTTACGGGACAGCTAGCTCCTACGAGCAGTACTTC,CASSAYGTASSYEQYF
TRBV7-6,TRBJ2-1,14,NA,NA,TGTGCCAGCAAAACGTTCGGGCTAGCTGATGAGCAGTTCTTC,CASKTFGLADEQFF
TRBV23-1,TRBJ2-7,16,NA,NA,TGCGCCAGCAGTCAGGCGGGGGACAGGATCTCCTACGAGCAGTACTTC,CASSQAGDRISYEQYF
TRBV2,TRBJ1-2,15,NA,TRBD1,TGTGCCAGCAGTTTGAACCGGGACAGGTTTGTCGGCTACACCTTC,CASSLNRDRFVGYTF
TRBV4-1,TRBJ1-2,13,NA,NA,TGCGCCAGCAGCCCACAACCTAACTATGGCTACACCTTC,CASSPQPNYGYTF
TRBV6-1,TRBJ2-1,17,NA,TRBD2,TGTGCCAGCAGTGAATCTCGGACTAGTCCCCCCTACAATGAGCAGTTCTTC,CASSESRTSPPYNEQFF
TRBV10-3,TRBJ2-7,12,NA,TRBD1,TGTGCCATCAGACAGGGGGACTACGAGCAGTACTTC,CAIRQGDYEQYF
TRBV7-8,TRBJ2-5,15,NA,TRBD1,TGTGCCAGCAGCTTAGACTACAGGGGGTCAGAGACCCAGTACTTC,CASSLDYRGSETQYF
TRBV18,TRBJ2-7,11,NA,TRBD2,TGTGCTACGCGGGGGGCCAACGAGCAGTACTTC,CATRGANEQYF
TRBV28,TRBJ1-2,14,NA,NA,TGTGCCAGCAGGGACAGTGCCAAAGGTCCGGGCTACACCTTC,CASRDSAKGPGYTF
TRBV6-5,TRBJ2-7,16,NA,NA,TGTGCCAGCAGTTACTCGTCGCCCCAGGGGGGCAACGAGCAGTACTTC,CASSYSSPQGGNEQYF
TRBV6-5,TRBJ1-1,15,NA,NA,TGTGCCAGCAGTTATCAAGTTCTGGGAGGCACTGAAGCTTTCTTT,CASSYQVLGGTEAFF
TRBV6-1,TRBJ2-7,11,NA,NA,TGTGCCAGCACTCAGACGGGCGAGCAGTACTTC,CASTQTGEQYF
TRBV5-6,TRBJ1-2,14,once,NA,TGTGCCAGCAGCTTTCGGGGGGAGCGGTATGGCTACACCTTC,CASSFRGERYGYTF
TRBV7-8,TRBJ2-3,20,NA,TRBD2,TGTGCCAGCAGCCTACGGACTAGCGGGAGACGAGAGGGGAGCACAGATACGCAGTATTTT,CASSLRTSGRREGSTDTQYF
TRBV9,TRBJ2-1,13,NA,TRBD1,TGTGCCAGCAGGGGACAGGGGGCATGGGAGCAGTTCTTC,CASRGQGAWEQFF
TRBV25-1,TRBJ1-2,14,NA,TRBD1,TGTGCCAGCAGTGAATGGGCAGGGGGCATTCCCTACACCTTC,CASSEWAGGIPYTF